This is a list of T cell receptor beta chains from one sample in a study of glioma-infiltrating T cells after dendritic cell vaccination. Assay used: immunoSEQ multiplex PCR; TCRdb lists only in-frame clones, some missing. The sample gives 4,000 or so clones, approximately 94% of which show up once; around 6% is in the top ten. The specimen was blood, collected before dendritic cell vaccination. The receptor set was obtained from a human donor with glioblastoma. The CDR3 runs from the conserved cysteine through the conserved F or W. Fields, in order: clone size, J gene, D gene, V gene, CDR3 DNA, CDR3 protein. The D gene is left open where the match is weak. Only part of the rows carry a size: once, few, many, or a class if the clone is expanded.

NA,TRBJ2-5,NA,TRBV9,TGTGCCAGCAGCTACCAGGGGAACCTCCAAGAGACCCAGTACTTC,CASSYQGNLQETQYF
once,TRBJ2-5,NA,TRBV21-1,TGTGCCAGCAGCCCCCGCCCAGGGGACAGGAATCCCCATCAAGCGTGGGGCGAGACCCAGTACTTC,CASSPRPGDRNPHQAWGETQYF
NA,TRBJ2-3,TRBD1,TRBV28,TGTGCCAGCAGGCAGACAGGGCCAGATACGCAGTATTTT,CASRQTGPDTQYF
NA,TRBJ2-5,TRBD1,TRBV5-4,TGTGCCAGCAGGGGACAGCACCAAGAGACCCAGTACTTC,CASRGQHQETQYF
few,TRBJ2-3,TRBD2,TRBV11-3,TGTGCCAGCAGCTGGTTGTTCTTTATTCAGCGGGAAAGGCTCACAGATACGCAGTATTTT,CASSWLFFIQRERLTDTQYF
NA,TRBJ2-3,TRBD2,TRBV11-2,TGTGCCAGCAGCCCCCGGAGCGGGAACACAGATACGCAGTATTTT,CASSPRSGNTDTQYF
NA,TRBJ2-7,NA,TRBV6-1,TGTGCCAGCAGTGAAGGACAGTTCGAGCAGTACTTC,CASSEGQFEQYF
NA,TRBJ1-3,TRBD1,TRBV7-9,TGTGCCAGCAGCGAGGGACAGGGTCTCGCTGGAAACACCATATATTTT,CASSEGQGLAGNTIYF
NA,TRBJ1-1,NA,TRBV18,TGTGCCAGCTCACCTACAGGGAGCCTGCCTGAAGCTTTCTTT,CASSPTGSLPEAFF
NA,TRBJ1-1,NA,TRBV18,TGTGCCAGCTCAGGAGGACGGCAGAACACTGAAGCTTTCTTT,CASSGGRQNTEAFF
NA,TRBJ2-3,NA,TRBV28,TGTGCCAGCACCCCTTCAGGCACAGATACGCAGTATTTT,CASTPSGTDTQYF
NA,TRBJ1-1,NA,TRBV30,TGTGCCTGGAGTCACTCGAGGAACACTGAAGCTTTCTTT,CAWSHSRNTEAFF